One sample yielded the 22 T cell receptor beta chains listed below, sequenced in a study of cytomegalovirus exposure and HLA in healthy donors. Use of 60 Vbeta and 13 Jbeta primers characterized the PCR. Data came from immunoSEQ multiplex PCR; TCRdb stores just in-frame clones and leaves some out. This sample's table has about 25,000 clones. Specimen: PBMCs. The receptors originated from a male donor in good health and CMV-seropositive.

The rearrangement links TRBV6-5 to TRBJ1-1; 7 nucleotides line up with TRBD1. V was clipped by 2 bases and J by 6 bases; unmatched bases: 3. From germline, CDR1 is MNHEY and CDR2 SVGAGI. The CDR3 runs to 13 residues. Written as DNA, the CDR3 is TGTGCCAGCAGTTACAGGGGGCCACCTGAAGCTTTCTTT. Encoded protein: CASSYRGPPEAFF.

The chain carries TRBV7-3 and TRBJ1-2; D not resolved. The V end lost 3 bases, the J end lost 4 bases, and 6 bases lay between the germline ends. Germline V gene sequence: CDR1 SGHTA, CDR2 FQGTGA. The CDR3 has 12 amino acids. DNA for the CDR3: TGTGCCAGCAGCTTGGAGGGCTATGGCTACACCTTC. It codes for CASSLEGYGYTF.

Judged by frequency, this clone is large (0.1 to 1%). The rearrangement links TRBV19 to TRBJ1-5; the D gene is possibly TRBD1 (5 bases). Germline assignment: CDR1 LNHDA and CDR2 SQIVND (reference sequence). The CDR3 is made up of 15 amino acids. With 4 bases removed from V and 2 bases from J, the gap between germline ends came to 12 bases. This chain's CDR3 is CASSRGLRGNQPQHF. In nucleotides, the CDR3 is TGTGCCAGTAGTAGGGGACTGCGGGGCAATCAGCCCCAGCATTTT.

The chain is built from TRBV4-3 and TRBJ2-3; D is possibly TRBD1 (6 bases). Germline values: CDR1 LGHNA, CDR2 YSLEER. The length of the CDR3 is 15 residues. The ends were cut back, 4 bases at V and 4 bases at J, with 15 bases in the middle. The CDR3 coding sequence is TGCGCCAGCAGCCGATCCGAGGGGGTGGCAGATACGCAGTATTTT. Translation gives CASSRSEGVADTQYF.

This rearrangement joins TRBV4-3 to TRBJ2-1; 9 bases agree with TRBD2. There are 17 residues in the CDR3. V was clipped by 0 bases and J by 9 bases; unmatched bases: 12. Germline lookup yields CDR1 LGHNA and CDR2 YSLEER. This CDR3 reads CASSQDERVAGAIEQFF. In nucleotides, the CDR3 is TGCGCCAGCAGCCAAGACGAAAGGGTAGCGGGAGCGATTGAGCAGTTCTTC.

The chain recombines TRBV27 with TRBJ2-1; possible D gene TRBD2, 6 bases. The V end lost 4 bases, the J end lost 9 bases, and 10 bases lay between the germline ends. The CDR3 is 12 amino acids. Germline V lookup: CDR1 MNHEY, CDR2 SMNVEV (reference sequence). CDR3 sequence reads: CASSYGGTEQFF. The CDR3 DNA follows: TGTGCCAGCAGTTACGGGGGTACTGAGCAGTTCTTC.

The chain has TRBV9 and TRBJ1-1; the D is unclear. There are 12 residues in the CDR3. V was trimmed by 3 bases and J by 7 bases, leaving 10 bases between them. Germline lookup yields CDR1 SGDLS and CDR2 YYNGEE. CDR3 nucleotide sequence: TGTGCCAGCAGCGGATCCGGGGTTGAAGCTTTCTTT. Amino acid sequence: CASSGSGVEAFF.

The CDR3 sequence is CASSRLAGEQETQYF. DNA for the CDR3: TGTGCCAGCAGCAGACTAGCGGGGGAACAAGAGACCCAGTACTTC. This rearrangement joins TRBV6-5 to TRBJ2-5; 12 nucleotides agree with TRBD2. Trimming took 6 bases from V and 2 from J; bases not matched to a gene: 4. Germline V gene lookup returns CDR1 MNHEY and CDR2 SVGAGI. This CDR3 region has 15 residues.

The chain joins TRBV30 to TRBJ1-1, with D perhaps matching TRBD1 (6 bases). The CDR3 has 15 amino acids. Germline V gene sequence: CDR1 GTSNPN, CDR2 SVGIG (reference sequence). V lost 4 bases and J 1 base, leaving 16 bases between the germline ends. The CDR3 loop reads CAWKKRQGPNTEAFF. DNA of the CDR3: TGTGCCTGGAAAAAGAGGCAGGGGCCGAACACTGAAGCTTTCTTT.

Comments on this clone: An end of the junction does not agree with germline; a read error may underlie this. J is TRBJ1-2 and V is TRBV7-9, with D tentatively TRBD1 (5 bases). Germline assignment: CDR1 SEHNR and CDR2 FQNEAQ (reference sequence). The CDR3 is 15 amino acids. CDR3 sequence: CASTLSTGVNYGYTF. The CDR3 DNA is TGTGCCAGCACCTTAAGCACAGGCGTAAACTATGGCTACACCTTC. Looking up the rest from reference TRBV7-9 and TRBJ1-2 gives the full variable domain: DTGVSQNPRHKITKRGQNVTFRCDPISEHNRLYWYRQTLGQGPEFLTYFQNEAQLEKSRLLSDRFSAERPKGSFSTLEIQRTEQGDSAMYLCASTLSTGVNYGYTFGSGTRLTVV.

The rearrangement joins TRBV7-2 to TRBJ2-7; 10 bases line up with TRBD2. Germline V CDR1 and CDR2: SGHTA, FQGNSA. J lost 3 bases, V lost 6 bases, and 5 bases had no gene match. CDR3 length: 14 amino acids. The chain's CDR3 is CASSFTSGDYEQYF. The CDR3 DNA follows: TGTGCCAGCAGTTTTACTAGCGGGGACTACGAGCAGTACTTC.

J is TRBJ2-7 and V is TRBV19, with 8 positions matching TRBD2. The CDR3 is made up of 15 amino acids. CDR1 is LNHDA, CDR2 SQIVND, per germline (reference sequence). J was trimmed by 2 bases and V by 3 bases; bases with no gene match: 6. CDR3 nucleotide sequence: TGTGCCAGTAGTATTGGACAAGCGGGAGCCTACGAGCAGTACTTC. Its protein is CASSIGQAGAYEQYF.

V usage is TRBV19 and J usage is TRBJ2-6, with TRBD1 matching over 9 bases. V was clipped by 5 bases and J by 3 bases; unmatched bases: 5. In germline, CDR1 is LNHDA, CDR2 SQIVND (reference sequence). This CDR3 has 16 amino acids. CDR3 coding DNA: TGTGCCAGTAGTTTACAGGGGGCGGATGGGGCCAACGTCCTGACTTTC. Its translation is CASSLQGADGANVLTF. Full variable domain (remainder filled in from reference TRBV19 and TRBJ2-6): DGGITQSPKYLFRKEGQNVTLSCEQNLNHDAMYWYRQDPGQGLRLIYYSQIVNDFQKGDIAEGYSVSREKKESFPLTVTSAQKNPTAFYLCASSLQGADGANVLTFGAGSRLTVL.

The CDR3: CASSDTGSHSNQPQHF. The CDR3 DNA is TGTGCCAGCAGTGACACGGGATCCCATAGCAATCAGCCCCAGCATTTT. This chain joins TRBV6-1 and TRBJ1-5; D remains unclear. CDR1 and CDR2 (germline): MNHNS, SASEGT. The germline V and J ends were trimmed by 3 bases and 0 bases, with 12 bases remaining between them. The CDR3 spans 16 residues.

The gene calls are TRBV18 and TRBJ2-1, with 12 bases that match TRBD2. The V gene's germline CDR1 is KGHSH and CDR2 LQKENI. The J segment lost 6 bases and the V segment lost 5 bases, leaving 5 bases of the junction unmatched. The CDR3 covers 15 residues. The CDR3 loop is CASSASGGAINEQFF. In DNA form, the CDR3 reads TGTGCCAGCTCAGCTAGCGGGGGGGCGATCAATGAGCAGTTCTTC.

The V gene is TRBV30, the J gene TRBJ1-3, with D unresolved. Germline V CDR1 and CDR2: GTSNPN, SVGIG (reference sequence). Between the trimmed V and J ends, which lost 0 bases and 0 bases, there was a span of 12 bases. This CDR3 has 16 residues. This CDR3 is CAWSVPQVNSGNTIYF. Here the CDR3 DNA reads TGTGCCTGGAGTGTTCCCCAGGTTAACTCTGGAAACACCATATATTTT.

V gene TRBV6-5 combines with J gene TRBJ2-5; no firm D call. This CDR3 has 12 residues. V shed 6 bases and J shed 3 bases, with 8 bases lying between them. From germline, CDR1 is MNHEY and CDR2 SVGAGI. CDR3 sequence (DNA): TGTGCCAGCAGGACAATCGAAGAGACCCAGTACTTC. It translates to CASRTIEETQYF.

This chain links TRBV11-2 with TRBJ2-7, with 8 bases matching TRBD1. J was trimmed by 2 bases and V by 3 bases; bases with no gene match: 9. Germline V gives CDR1 SGHAT, CDR2 FQNNGV. The CDR3 consists of 16 residues. The CDR3 nucleotides read TGTGCCAGCAGCTTCGGGTTGGGACAGGCCCCCTACGAGCAGTACTTC. Protein sequence: CASSFGLGQAPYEQYF.

V and J are TRBV9 and TRBJ2-7; 9 bases agree with TRBD1. The germline V gene encodes CDR1 SGDLS and CDR2 YYNGEE. J lost 5 bases, V lost 0 bases, and 9 bases had no gene match. This CDR3 has 16 residues. Here the CDR3 reads CASSVGGGTGMNEQYF. CDR3 DNA sequence: TGTGCCAGCAGCGTAGGTGGAGGGACAGGGATGAACGAGCAGTACTTC.

The rearrangement links TRBV6-5 to TRBJ1-2; D call uncertain. CDR1 is MNHEY, CDR2 SVGAGI, per germline. The CDR3 sequence is 13 residues long. V was shortened by 5 bases and J by 3 bases, with 10 bases between the two germline ends. CDR3 DNA sequence: TGTGCCAGCAGTGCGACCGGGGACTATGGCTACACCTTC. Protein: CASSATGDYGYTF.

With respect to this clone: One end of the junction varies from germline; a read error may be responsible. Within the sample, other DNA sequences also encode this same CDR3. The CDR3 nucleotides read TGCGCCAGCAGCTTAGCGGGGGCGCGGGGAAACACCATATATTTT. It codes for CASSLAGARGNTIYF. V and J are TRBV5-6 and TRBJ1-3, with a tentative D call TRBD1 (6 bases). The CDR3 consists of 15 residues. Per the germline V gene, CDR1 is SGHDT and CDR2 is YYEEEE.

The chain recombines TRBV19 with TRBJ2-2; maybe TRBD1 (5 bases). The V end lost 5 bases, the J end lost 1 base, and 14 bases lay between the germline ends. The CDR3 sequence is 16 residues long. CDR1 LNHDA and CDR2 SQIVND come from the germline V gene (reference sequence). Here the CDR3 reads CASSQRQGVNTGELFF. The CDR3 region has the DNA TGTGCCAGTAGTCAACGACAAGGGGTGAACACCGGGGAGCTGTTTTTT.